This T cell receptor beta chain was recovered during a study of T cells after yellow fever vaccination. About the research overall: Fractions with few cells were prepared using SMART-Seq v4 Ultra Low Input.

For this clonotype: Its antigen is still unknown.

TCRdb called the 5' RACE reads again in MiXCR, with one record for every CDR3 protein. The sample yields approximately 600,000 distinct CDR3 sequences, roughly an eighth seen once. Findings of the study overall: Weaker in magnitude, the secondary response showed a faster peak on day 5 versus 15. FACS-sorted repertoires could harbor abundant contaminating bulk-population clonotypes. The study re-detected most primary-vaccination clones after the booster (approximately 96% CD4, roughly 88% CD8).

The sequencing used PBMCs, collected on the day of the yellow fever booster vaccination. The clonotype was recovered from a man between 25 and 39 years old who received the YFV17D yellow fever vaccine.

The DNA of the CDR3 is TGTGCCAGCAGCTTGGTGAGACAGGGGTTAAATGAGCAGTTCTTC. It yields the protein CASSLVRQGLNEQFF. The chain combines TRBV5-5 with TRBJ2-1; 8 bases are shared with TRBD1. V gave up 0 bases and J gave up 7 bases; unmatched junction bases: 6. Germline assignment: CDR1 SGHKS and CDR2 YYEKEE (reference sequence). The CDR3 is 15 residues long.